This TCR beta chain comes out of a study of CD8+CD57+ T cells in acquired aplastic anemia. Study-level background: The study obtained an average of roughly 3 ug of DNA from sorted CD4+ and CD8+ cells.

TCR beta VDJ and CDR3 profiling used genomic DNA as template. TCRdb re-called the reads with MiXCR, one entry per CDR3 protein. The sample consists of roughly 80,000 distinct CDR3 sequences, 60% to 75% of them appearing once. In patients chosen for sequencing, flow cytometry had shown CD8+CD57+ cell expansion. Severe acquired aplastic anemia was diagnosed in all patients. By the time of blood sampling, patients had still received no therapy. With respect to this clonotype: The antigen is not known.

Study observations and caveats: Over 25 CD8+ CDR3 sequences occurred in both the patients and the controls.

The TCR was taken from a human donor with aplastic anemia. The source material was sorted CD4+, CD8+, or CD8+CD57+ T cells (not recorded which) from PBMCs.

CDR3 residues: CASRRQGAVYEQYF. The CDR3 DNA sequence: TGTGCCAGCCGAAGACAGGGGGCAGTCTACGAGCAGTACTTC. The V and J genes are TRBV5-4 and TRBJ2-7, with 10 bases aligning to TRBD1. The CDR3 extends over 14 amino acids. Trimming removed 7 bases from V and 3 bases from J; junction bases left unmatched: 7. Germline-derived CDR1 and CDR2 are SGHNT and YYREEE (reference sequence).